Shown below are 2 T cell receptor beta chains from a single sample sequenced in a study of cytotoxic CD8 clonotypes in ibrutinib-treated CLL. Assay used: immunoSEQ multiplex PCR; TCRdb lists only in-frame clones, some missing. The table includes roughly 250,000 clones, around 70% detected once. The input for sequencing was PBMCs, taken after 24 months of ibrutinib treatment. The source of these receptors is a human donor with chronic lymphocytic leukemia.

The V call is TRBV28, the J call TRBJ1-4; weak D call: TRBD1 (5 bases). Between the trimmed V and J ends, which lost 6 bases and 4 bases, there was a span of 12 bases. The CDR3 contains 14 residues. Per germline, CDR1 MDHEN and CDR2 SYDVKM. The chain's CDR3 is CASSLRGGNEKLFF. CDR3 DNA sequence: TGTGCCAGCAGCCTCCGGGGGGGTAATGAAAAACTGTTTTTT.

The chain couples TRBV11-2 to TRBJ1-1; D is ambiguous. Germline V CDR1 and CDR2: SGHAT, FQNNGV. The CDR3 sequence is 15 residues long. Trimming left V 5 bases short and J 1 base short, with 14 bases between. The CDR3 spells CASSLRAETNTEAFF. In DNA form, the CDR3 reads TGTGCCAGCAGCCTCCGGGCGGAGACGAACACTGAAGCTTTCTTT.